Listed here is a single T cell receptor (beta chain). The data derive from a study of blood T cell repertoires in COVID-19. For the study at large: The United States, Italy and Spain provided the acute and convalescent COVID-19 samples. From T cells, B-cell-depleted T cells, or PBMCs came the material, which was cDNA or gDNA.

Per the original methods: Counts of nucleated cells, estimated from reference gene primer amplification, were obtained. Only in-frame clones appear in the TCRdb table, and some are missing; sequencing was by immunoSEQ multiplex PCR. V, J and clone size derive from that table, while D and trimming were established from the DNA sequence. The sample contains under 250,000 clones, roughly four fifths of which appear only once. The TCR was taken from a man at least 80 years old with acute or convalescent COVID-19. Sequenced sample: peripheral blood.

The CDR3 protein is CASSFSGGGAGGYTF. The CDR3 nucleotides read TGTGCCAGCAGTTTTTCTGGGGGGGGTGCGGGCGGCTACACCTTC. V is TRBV27 and J is TRBJ1-2; a possible D gene is TRBD1 (5 bases). CDR1 is MNHEY, CDR2 SMNVEV, per germline (reference sequence). Trimming left V 3 bases short and J 8 bases short, with 19 bases between. This CDR3 is built from 15 residues.